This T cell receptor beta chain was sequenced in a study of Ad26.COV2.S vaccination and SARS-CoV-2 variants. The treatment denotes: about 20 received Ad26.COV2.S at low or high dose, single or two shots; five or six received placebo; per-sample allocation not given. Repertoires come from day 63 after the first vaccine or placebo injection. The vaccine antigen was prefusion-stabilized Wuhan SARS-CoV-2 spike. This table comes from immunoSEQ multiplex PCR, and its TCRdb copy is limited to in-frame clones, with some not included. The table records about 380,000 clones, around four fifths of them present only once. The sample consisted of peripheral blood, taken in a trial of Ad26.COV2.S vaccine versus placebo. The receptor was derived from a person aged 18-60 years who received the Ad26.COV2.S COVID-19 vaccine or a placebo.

CDR3 DNA: TGTGCCAGCAGCTTCCAGGACACCCACCAGCCCCAGCATTTT. Translated: CASSFQDTHQPQHF. This chain joins TRBV5-6 and TRBJ1-5, with D maybe TRBD1 (5 bases). The CDR3 has 14 residues. Germline loops: CDR1 SGHDT, CDR2 YYEEEE. V was pared by 2 bases and J by 7 bases, with 13 bases between.